This is a list of T cell receptor beta chains from one sample in a study of blood T cells in healthy people across ages. One entry per CDR3 protein results from TCRdb running MiXCR on the 5' RACE reads. The sample has approximately 1,700,000 distinct CDR3 sequences, 35% to 50% seen once. The sequenced sample was blood. The receptors were sampled from a human donor in good health. CDR3s leave out the opening cysteine and the closing phenylalanine or tryptophan. Each record gives: V gene, J gene, CDR3 protein.

V: TRBV18
J: TRBJ2-1
CDR3: ASSPRNPLQHDEQF

V: TRBV15
J: TRBJ1-1
CDR3: ATSRETVNTEAF

V: TRBV20-1
J: TRBJ2-3
CDR3: SARGYPPGVRGTDTQY

V: TRBV6-2/TRBV6-3
J: TRBJ1-5
CDR3: ASLQGRGQPQH

V: TRBV5-1
J: TRBJ1-2
CDR3: ASSPAHEGRPNYGYT

V: TRBV20-1
J: TRBJ1-1
CDR3: SASPTGGRITEAF

V: TRBV29-1
J: TRBJ1-1
CDR3: SVRFMNTEAF

V: TRBV28
J: TRBJ1-1
CDR3: ASRLMVLNTEAF

V: TRBV19
J: -
CDR3: ASTGRTDSLHEQY

V: TRBV29-1
J: TRBJ2-5
CDR3: SVEMGQGAGEQY

V: TRBV12-3/TRBV12-4
J: TRBJ1-1
CDR3: ASSLHGGNTEAF

V: TRBV6-5
J: TRBJ2-5
CDR3: ASTQDGGETQY

V: TRBV7-3
J: TRBJ2-2
CDR3: ASRRDLTGELF

V: TRBV6-1
J: TRBJ2-7
CDR3: AIGQAYEQY

V: TRBV24-1
J: TRBJ2-3
CDR3: ATSDFGVTDTQY

V: TRBV6-1
J: TRBJ1-1
CDR3: AVLRGLNTEAF

V: TRBV11-1
J: TRBJ2-3
CDR3: ASSLSLTETSNTQY

V: TRBV28
J: TRBJ1-1
CDR3: ASRTVMNTEAF

V: TRBV6-2/TRBV6-3
J: TRBJ2-7
CDR3: ASSYSQDHLHYEQY

V: TRBV28
J: TRBJ1-4
CDR3: ASSPPRGHEKLF

V: TRBV3-1
J: -
CDR3: ASSLNHREAGGEYEQY

V: TRBV9
J: TRBJ2-1
CDR3: ASSAPAGQGHNEQF

V: TRBV9
J: TRBJ2-1
CDR3: ASSEHTGPYNEQF

V: TRBV29-1
J: -
CDR3: SVAGTSGNEQY

V: TRBV12-3/TRBV12-4
J: TRBJ1-6
CDR3: ASTQDVSYNSPLH

V: TRBV29-1
J: TRBJ1-1
CDR3: SVVVPLTNTEAF

V: TRBV7-9
J: TRBJ2-3
CDR3: ASSSGISTDTQY

V: TRBV9
J: TRBJ2-7
CDR3: ASSPRGGPYSYEQY